This T cell receptor (beta chain) comes out of a study of tumor-infiltrating lymphocytes in primary liver carcinoma. Unsorted whole blood supplied the blood RNA, and germline DNA was isolated too. The germline V gene encodes CDR1 SGHKS and CDR2 YYEKEE (reference sequence). The length of the CDR3 is 16 residues. On this clonotype itself: A junction end diverges from the germline sequence, so it may reflect a read error.

Total RNA (roughly 540 ng) served as template for TCR beta cDNA synthesis primed by a constant-region primer. Slightly modified ARM-PCR served as the procedure for the TCR beta libraries. These libraries came from three rounds of nested multiplex PCR. The study ran its first two PCR rounds for roughly 9 cycles each, using TRBV1-TRBV30 forward primers and a C-beta reverse primer. From the multiplex PCR reads, TCRdb called clonotypes with MiXCR, one entry per CDR3 protein. Among fewer than 250,000 distinct CDR3 sequences listed, 65% were seen once. This TCR came from a woman aged 55-70 years with primary liver carcinoma and hepatitis B virus infection. The chain carries TRBV5-5 and TRBJ2-1; 9 nucleotides match TRBD2. Sequencing was performed on peripheral blood. The CDR3 DNA reads as TGTGCCAGCAGCTTCCCGGGACTAGCTAGACCCAAAGAGCAGTTATTC. As protein: CASSFPGLARPKEQLF.